This T cell receptor (beta chain) was sequenced in a study of T cell repertoires in cytomegalovirus infection. Study context: Well-studied HLA-B-restricted CMV epitopes were used in the study alongside recently identified HLA-C-restricted ones. In public TCR beta signatures, there were indications of both CMV infection and matching HLA type. Study-wide points: Carriers of CMV and the relevant HLA type were discriminated by public TCR beta frequency. The ex vivo response was dominated by HLA-C-restricted CMV-specific TCR beta clonotypes.

Of note for this clonotype: Its cognate antigen is unknown.

In TCRdb, the reads were re-called with MiXCR into one record per CDR3 protein. The sample shows roughly 87,000 distinct CDR3 sequences, approximately 32% of them seen only once. Germline V gene sequence: CDR1 SNHLY, CDR2 FYNNEI. V gave up 6 bases and J gave up 4 bases, with 13 bases separating them. The CDR3 runs 14 residues. This chain joins TRBV2 and TRBJ1-5; the D is unclear. Material: CD8+ T cells from cultured PBMCs, obtained from culture after CMV antigen stimulation. The sequence was collected from a human donor in good health (CMV status not recorded). Some clones in this sample may be carry-over from other donors' samples. CDR3 nucleotides: TGTGCCAGCAGCCCATGGTGGGGAAATCAGCCCCAGCATTTT. Its protein is CASSPWWGNQPQHF. Complete variable domain (other parts from reference TRBV2 and TRBJ1-5): EPEVTQTPSHQVTQMGQEVILRCVPISNHLYFYWYRQILGQKVEFLVSFYNNEISEKSEIFDDQFSVERPDGSNFTLKIRSTKLEDSAMYFCASSPWWGNQPQHFGDGTRLSIL.